Below, 30 T cell receptor beta chains from the same sample are listed, as sequenced in a study of CD8+ T cells in alopecia areata. RNA was isolated and reverse transcribed to cDNA, the sequencing template. Clones were sequenced by immunoSEQ multiplex PCR, and TCRdb holds only the in-frame ones, with some missing. Of under 200,000 clones listed, approximately 57% are singletons. Described treatment: oral pan-JAK inhibitor, 5-10 mg twice daily. The sample here was CD4+ T cells sorted from blood, taken at week 24, from a patient treated with tofacitinib. These receptors all come from a human donor with alopecia areata.

The J gene is TRBJ1-1, the V gene TRBV4-2; no clear D. Trimming pared 0 bases from V and 3 bases from J, leaving 5 bases between. Germline CDR1 is LGHNA and CDR2 is YNFKEQ. This CDR3 has 13 amino acids. The CDR3 region has the DNA TGTGCCAGCAGCCAAGATATGGACACTGAAGCTTTCTTT. It is translated as CASSQDMDTEAFF.

In nucleotides, the CDR3 is TGTGCCAGCAGAGGGGTATTCGGCAGCTACAATGAAAAACTGTTTTTT. This translates into CASRGVFGSYNEKLFF. The rearrangement links TRBV27 to TRBJ1-4; D is perhaps TRBD1 (5 bases). Germline values: CDR1 MNHEY, CDR2 SMNVEV (reference sequence). The CDR3 spans 16 residues. The V and J ends lost 6 bases and 5 bases respectively, with 19 bases between them.

A few counts support this clone. The chain recombines TRBV29-1 with TRBJ2-7; 9 nucleotides match TRBD1. After removal of 3 bases from V and 6 bases from J, the junction contained 6 bases not matched to a gene. The CDR3 consists of 13 residues. Germline V gene lookup returns CDR1 SQVTM and CDR2 ANQGSEA. The CDR3 is CSVDRQGGGEQYF. CDR3 sequence (DNA): TGCAGCGTTGATCGACAGGGGGGTGGCGAGCAGTACTTC.

As regards this clone: The identical CDR3 is also encoded by other nucleotide sequences in the sample. The chain has TRBV29-1 and TRBJ2-7; 7 bases fit TRBD2. CDR3 length: 12 residues. Germline V lookup: CDR1 SQVTM, CDR2 ANQGSEA. The trim removed 4 bases at V and 5 bases at J, leaving 5 bases unmatched. In DNA form, the CDR3 reads TGCAGCGTTGTACGGGGGAGGGACGAGCAGTACTTC. Protein: CSVVRGRDEQYF.

The genes are TRBV27 and TRBJ1-2, with D possibly matching TRBD1 (6 bases). Germline V gives CDR1 MNHEY, CDR2 SMNVEV (reference sequence). V was pared by 8 bases and J by 3 bases, with 16 bases between. The CDR3 sequence is 14 residues long. The CDR3 sequence is CASLRRGGDYGYTF. The CDR3 DNA reads as TGTGCCAGCCTTAGGAGGGGGGGCGACTATGGCTACACCTTC.

V gene TRBV30 combines with J gene TRBJ1-4; 9 bases fit TRBD1. The CDR3 covers 14 residues. V lost 1 base to trimming and J lost 8 bases; unmatched junction nucleotides: 5. Germline V gene data show CDR1 as GTSNPN and CDR2 as SVGIG (reference sequence). CDR3 amino acids: CAWSAGTGHEKLFF. CDR3 DNA: TGTGCCTGGAGTGCCGGGACAGGGCACGAAAAACTGTTTTTT.

The chain is built from TRBV6-5 and TRBJ1-1; no clear D gene. Looked up from germline, CDR1 is MNHEY and CDR2 is SVGAGI. CDR3 length equals 13 residues. Between the trimmed V and J ends, which lost 6 bases and 5 bases, there was a span of 13 bases. The CDR3 DNA reads as TGTGCCAGCAGGCCGGGGTTTAGTACTGAAGCTTTCTTT. This codes for CASRPGFSTEAFF.

The chain has TRBV30 and TRBJ2-1, with unresolved D. Germline V CDR1 and CDR2: GTSNPN, SVGIG (reference sequence). The V gene lost 3 bases and the J gene lost 8 bases, with 14 bases spanning the gap. The CDR3 covers 13 residues. This chain's CDR3 is CAWSRSSRDEQFF. CDR3 DNA sequence: TGTGCCTGGAGCCGGAGTAGTCGCGATGAGCAGTTCTTC.

This clone was seen a few times. The gene calls are TRBV29-1 and TRBJ2-7; D uncertain. Germline CDR1 and CDR2: SQVTM and ANQGSEA. The CDR3 covers 13 residues. Trimming took off 4 bases at V and 2 bases at J, with 12 bases between the two ends. The CDR3 DNA reads as TGCAGCGTTGGATCCAGGAGACCCTACGAGCAGTACTTC. Protein product: CSVGSRRPYEQYF.

The chain joins TRBV6-1 to TRBJ1-6; 8 bases map to TRBD1. V dropped 4 bases and J dropped 10; count of bases not matched to a gene: 12. The CDR3 loop spans 16 amino acids. Germline CDR1 MNHNS, CDR2 SASEGT. The CDR3: CASSGGPTGGGSPLHF. Here the CDR3 DNA reads TGTGCCAGCAGTGGCGGGCCTACAGGGGGAGGATCACCCCTCCACTTT.

This clone was seen a handful of times. Other DNA sequences within the sample encode an identical CDR3. V usage is TRBV29-1 and J usage is TRBJ1-1, with 8 bases aligning to TRBD1. Trimming at V came to 6 bases and at J to 0 bases, leaving 3 bases not matched to a gene. CDR3 length equals 13 residues. CDR1 SQVTM and CDR2 ANQGSEA come from the germline V gene. This CDR3 is CSVWTGMNTEAFF. The CDR3 DNA follows: TGCAGCGTCTGGACAGGGATGAACACTGAAGCTTTCTTT. The full variable domain, completed using reference TRBV29-1 and TRBJ1-1, is SAVISQKPSRDICQRGTSLTIQCQVDSQVTMMFWYRQQPGQSLTLIATANQGSEATYESGFVIDKFPISRPNLTFSTLTVSNMSPEDSSIYLCSVWTGMNTEAFFGQGTRLTVV.

V gene TRBV29-1 combines with J gene TRBJ2-7, with D possibly matching TRBD2 (6 bases). CDR3 length equals 11 residues. V lost 5 bases, J lost 3 bases, and 8 bases lay in between. CDR1 is SQVTM and CDR2 is ANQGSEA in the germline V gene. The CDR3 nucleotides are TGCAGCGTTCCGGGAGTCTACGAGCAGTACTTC. It translates to CSVPGVYEQYF.

V is TRBV7-9 and J is TRBJ2-5; perhaps TRBD2 as D (5 bases). There are 14 residues in the CDR3. Germline V CDR1 and CDR2: SEHNR, FQNEAQ (reference sequence). The V gene lost 5 bases and the J gene lost 2 bases, with 12 bases spanning the gap. This CDR3 is CASSALGGQETQYF. As DNA, the CDR3 is TGTGCCAGCAGCGCCCTTGGAGGTCAAGAGACCCAGTACTTC.

This clone was seen only a few times. The CDR3 loop reads CSVRTGGNLYTGELFF. As DNA, the CDR3 is TGCAGCGTTCGGACAGGGGGCAATCTGTACACCGGGGAGCTGTTTTTT. V is TRBV29-1 and J is TRBJ2-2; the match to TRBD1 covers 11 bases. CDR1 and CDR2 from the germline V gene are SQVTM and ANQGSEA. J was trimmed by 3 bases and V by 5 bases; bases with no gene match: 8. The CDR3 has 16 residues.

The rearrangement joins TRBV25-1 to TRBJ1-6, with D possibly being TRBD1 (5 bases). Germline CDR1 and CDR2: MGHDK and SYGVNS. V was clipped by 1 base and J by 9 bases, with 13 bases between them. The CDR3 runs to 15 residues. CDR3 DNA sequence: TGTGCCAGCAGTGAATTCGGGCAGGGTTCTTCACCCCTCCACTTT. This gives the protein CASSEFGQGSSPLHF.

The chain recombines TRBV7-9 with TRBJ1-2; perhaps TRBD1 as D (6 bases). CDR1 and CDR2 (germline): SEHNR, FQNEAQ (reference sequence). V was clipped by 2 bases and J by 7 bases, with 14 bases between them. CDR3 length: 14 amino acids. The CDR3 bases are TGTGCCAGCAGCTTACTGGTTGAGGGGGGTGGCTACACCTTC. Its translation is CASSLLVEGGGYTF.

V is TRBV30 and J is TRBJ2-7, with 9 bases identical to TRBD1. Trimming took 5 bases from V and 3 from J; bases not matched to a gene: 8. There are 14 residues in the CDR3. Per germline, CDR1 GTSNPN and CDR2 SVGIG (reference sequence). The CDR3 nucleotides read TGTGCCTGGTCGGCCGGGACAGGGCGCTACGAGCAGTACTTC. Protein: CAWSAGTGRYEQYF. The full variable domain, with the rest looked up from reference TRBV30 and TRBJ2-7, is SQTIHQWPATLVQPVGSPLSLECTVEGTSNPNLYWYRQAAGRGLQLLFYSVGIGQISSEVPQNLSASRPQDRQFILSSKKLLLSDSGFYLCAWSAGTGRYEQYFGPGTRLTVT.

The rearrangement joins TRBV2 to TRBJ1-2, with D possibly being TRBD1 (5 bases). The CDR3 is 17 amino acids. Trimming took off 11 bases at V and 3 bases at J, with 28 bases between the two ends. Germline V gene lookup returns CDR1 SNHLY and CDR2 FYNNEI. DNA for the CDR3: TGTGCCGTGCCCAGGGCCGACATACCAAGGGGCTACTATGGCTACACCTTC. It is translated as CAVPRADIPRGYYGYTF.

The rearrangement joins TRBV7-9 to TRBJ1-1; D gene ambiguous. The ends were cut back, 4 bases at V and 5 bases at J, with 14 bases in the middle. Germline CDR1 is SEHNR and CDR2 is FQNEAQ (reference sequence). This CDR3 spans 14 amino acids. CDR3 amino acids: CASSSRLGSTEAFF. For the CDR3, the DNA is TGTGCCAGCAGCTCCCGATTGGGGTCGACTGAAGCTTTCTTT.

This clone was counted a few times. J is TRBJ1-2 and V is TRBV6-4, with a possible D match to TRBD1 (5 bases). V was trimmed by 1 base and J by 8 bases, leaving 11 bases between them. Germline V gene lookup returns CDR1 MRHNA and CDR2 SNTAGT. This CDR3 spans 13 amino acids. CDR3 DNA sequence: TGTGCCAGCAGTGACTACGGGGGACGGGGCTACACCTTC. Translation: CASSDYGGRGYTF.

The chain has TRBV7-2 and TRBJ2-4; 7 bases agree with TRBD1. Germline values: CDR1 SGHTA, CDR2 FQGNSA. This CDR3 is 15 amino acids long. With V trimmed by 5 bases and J by 9 bases, 13 bases remained unmatched. CDR3 nucleotides: TGTGCCAGCAGCGTAGGACAGGCCAGCATGGGCATTCAGTACTTC. Amino acid sequence: CASSVGQASMGIQYF.

Turning to this clone: The same CDR3 can be traced to other DNA sequences in this sample. The chain carries TRBV29-1 and TRBJ1-2, with 9 bases aligning to TRBD1. With 6 bases clipped from V and 6 bases from J, the junction kept 2 bases outside the gene matches. CDR1 and CDR2 from the germline V gene are SQVTM and ANQGSEA. The CDR3 has 11 residues. CDR3 sequence (DNA): TGCAGCGTCGGACAGGGGAATGGCTACACCTTC. It codes for CSVGQGNGYTF. Supplemented by reference TRBV29-1 and TRBJ1-2, the full variable domain reads SAVISQKPSRDICQRGTSLTIQCQVDSQVTMMFWYRQQPGQSLTLIATANQGSEATYESGFVIDKFPISRPNLTFSTLTVSNMSPEDSSIYLCSVGQGNGYTFGSGTRLTVV.

The CDR3 sequence is CAWSVGRRDRPANSPLHF. CDR3 nucleotides: TGTGCCTGGAGTGTAGGGAGGAGGGACAGGCCTGCCAATTCACCCCTCCACTTT. This chain uses TRBV30 with TRBJ1-6; 8 bases fit TRBD1. The CDR3 covers 18 residues. CDR1 and CDR2 from the germline V gene are GTSNPN and SVGIG (reference sequence). With 0 bases clipped from V and 7 bases from J, the junction kept 14 bases outside the gene matches.

The chain uses TRBV29-1 and TRBJ1-2; D may be TRBD1 (5 bases). CDR3 length equals 16 residues. CDR1 and CDR2 from the germline V gene are SQVTM and ANQGSEA. Deletions cut 2 bases from V and 1 base from J, with 17 bases between. The CDR3 bases are TGCAGCGTTGAAACGTCCGGGACCCTTCGTAACTATGGCTACACCTTC. Its protein product is CSVETSGTLRNYGYTF. The full variable domain, with the rest looked up from reference TRBV29-1 and TRBJ1-2, is SAVISQKPSRDICQRGTSLTIQCQVDSQVTMMFWYRQQPGQSLTLIATANQGSEATYESGFVIDKFPISRPNLTFSTLTVSNMSPEDSSIYLCSVETSGTLRNYGYTFGSGTRLTVV.

V is TRBV30 and J is TRBJ2-2, with D possibly matching TRBD1 (6 bases). Germline CDR1 GTSNPN, CDR2 SVGIG (reference sequence). Deletions cut 5 bases from V and 1 base from J, with 8 bases between. The CDR3 extends over 13 amino acids. The CDR3 DNA follows: TGTGCCTGGGGACAGAGGAACACCGGGGAGCTGTTTTTT. Translated: CAWGQRNTGELFF.

V gene TRBV6-5 combines with J gene TRBJ1-2; the D gene is possibly TRBD1 (6 bases). The germline V gene encodes CDR1 MNHEY and CDR2 SVGAGI. V lost 5 bases and J 5 bases, leaving 15 bases between the germline ends. The CDR3 is 14 amino acids. Here the CDR3 DNA reads TGTGCCAGCAGTATTAGGGGGGCCTCATATGGCTACACCTTC. This gives the protein CASSIRGASYGYTF.

This sequence joins TRBV7-2 and TRBJ1-5; 7 nucleotides align to TRBD1. The CDR3 sequence is 14 residues long. V gave up 3 bases and J gave up 6 bases; unmatched junction bases: 5. From germline, CDR1 is SGHTA and CDR2 FQGNSA. The CDR3 sequence: CASSFYRGGQPQHF. Written as DNA, the CDR3 is TGTGCCAGCAGCTTCTACAGGGGAGGTCAGCCCCAGCATTTT.

The chain combines TRBV5-1 with TRBJ1-5; D uncertain. In germline, CDR1 is SGHRS, CDR2 YFSETQ. The CDR3 loop spans 13 amino acids. V lost 0 bases to trimming and J lost 5 bases, with 6 bases between them. The DNA for the CDR3 is TGCGCCAGCAGCTTGGATTGGGATCAGCCCCAGCATTTT. Translation gives CASSLDWDQPQHF.

The chain recombines TRBV6-1 with TRBJ2-7; 8 bases are shared with TRBD2. This CDR3 spans 15 amino acids. V shed 1 base and J 2 bases; nucleotides not matched to a gene: 4. Germline V lookup: CDR1 MNHNS, CDR2 SASEGT. The CDR3 DNA sequence: TGTGCCAGCAGTGAAGGGGCGGGGGGCACCTACGAGCAGTACTTC. Protein: CASSEGAGGTYEQYF.

The V call is TRBV5-1, the J call TRBJ2-1; possibly TRBD2 for D (6 bases). CDR3 length: 16 amino acids. V was trimmed by 4 bases and J by 8 bases, leaving 22 bases between them. Per germline, CDR1 SGHRS and CDR2 YFSETQ. CDR3 in DNA: TGCGCCAGCAGCGTGGGACTTGTGATACCCGGTGATGAGCAGTTCTTC. Translating gives CASSVGLVIPGDEQFF.